This T cell receptor beta chain was captured in a study of blood T cells in healthy people across ages. For the second PCR, which ran for about 7 to 11 cycles, a sample-barcoded 5' primer and a J-beta primer mix were used. TCRdb reanalysed the 5' RACE reads using MiXCR and keeps one entry per CDR3 protein. The sample yields about 1.4 million distinct CDR3 sequences, around 59% seen once. Germline lookup yields CDR1 MNHEY and CDR2 SVGAGI. V shed 5 bases, J shed 3 bases, and the junction held 5 bases outside the gene matches. This CDR3 spans 14 amino acids. The TCR originated in a man younger than 35 in good health. Sequenced: blood. The chain recombines TRBV6-5 with TRBJ2-7, with TRBD2 matching over 9 bases. The CDR3 region has the DNA TGTGCCAGCAGTAACCTAGCGGGACTCTACGAGCAGTACTTC. Protein product: CASSNLAGLYEQYF.